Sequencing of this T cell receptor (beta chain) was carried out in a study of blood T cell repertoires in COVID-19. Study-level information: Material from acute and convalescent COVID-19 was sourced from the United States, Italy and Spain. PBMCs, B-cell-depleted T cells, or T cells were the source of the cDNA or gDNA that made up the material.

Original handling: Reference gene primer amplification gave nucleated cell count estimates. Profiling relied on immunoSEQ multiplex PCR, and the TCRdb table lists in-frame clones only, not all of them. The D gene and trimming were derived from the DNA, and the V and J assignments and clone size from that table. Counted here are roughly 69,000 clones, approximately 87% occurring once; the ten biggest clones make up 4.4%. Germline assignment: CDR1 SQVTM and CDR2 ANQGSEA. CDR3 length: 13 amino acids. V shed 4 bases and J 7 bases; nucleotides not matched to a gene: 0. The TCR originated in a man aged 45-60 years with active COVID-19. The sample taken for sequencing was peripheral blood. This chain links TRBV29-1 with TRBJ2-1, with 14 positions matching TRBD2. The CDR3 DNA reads TGCAGCGTTGGGACTAGCGGGAGGAATGAGCAGTTCTTC. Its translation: CSVGTSGRNEQFF.